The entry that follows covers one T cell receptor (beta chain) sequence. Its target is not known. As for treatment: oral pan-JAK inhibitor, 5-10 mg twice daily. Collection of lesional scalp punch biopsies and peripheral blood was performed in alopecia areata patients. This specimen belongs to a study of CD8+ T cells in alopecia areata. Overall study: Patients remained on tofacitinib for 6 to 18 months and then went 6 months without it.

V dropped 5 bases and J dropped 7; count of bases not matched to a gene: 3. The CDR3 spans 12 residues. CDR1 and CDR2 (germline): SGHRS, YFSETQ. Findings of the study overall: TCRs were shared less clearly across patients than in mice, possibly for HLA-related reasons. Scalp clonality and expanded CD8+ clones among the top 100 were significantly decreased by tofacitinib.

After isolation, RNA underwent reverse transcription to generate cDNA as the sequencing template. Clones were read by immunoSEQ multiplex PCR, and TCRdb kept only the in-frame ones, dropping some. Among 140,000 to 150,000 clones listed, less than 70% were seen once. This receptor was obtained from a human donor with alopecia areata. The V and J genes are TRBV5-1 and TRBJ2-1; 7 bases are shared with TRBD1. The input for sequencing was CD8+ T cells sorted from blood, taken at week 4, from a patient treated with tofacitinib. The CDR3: CASRPTGNEQFF. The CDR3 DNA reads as TGCGCCAGCAGACCGACAGGGAATGAGCAGTTCTTC.